A selection of T cell receptor beta chains follows, all from one sample in a study of technical replicates of blood from a handful of donors. Using immunoSEQ multiplex PCR, the repertoire was profiled, and TCRdb retains in-frame clones only, with some absent. The table includes under 100,000 clones, approximately 95% detected once. Sequencing was performed on T cells isolated from PBMCs. Receptor source: a human donor in good health. Each CDR3 is given with its conserved first and last residue. The D gene is left open where the match is weak. Some rows have no size entry. The others give once, few or many, or a class for an expanded clone.

D	J	V	size	DNA	CDR3
.	TRBJ2-2	TRBV7-2	once	TGTGCCAGCAGCTCCGGCACCGGGGAGCTGTTTTTT	CASSSGTGELFF
.	TRBJ2-7	TRBV2	.	TGTGCCAGCAGCGGGGGGCAGCGCTACGAGCAGTACTTC	CASSGGQRYEQYF
TRBD2	TRBJ2-7	TRBV9	.	TGTGCCAGCGGGTCTAGCGGGGCCTACGAGCAGTACTTC	CASGSSGAYEQYF
.	TRBJ2-7	TRBV27	.	TGTGCCAGCAGTTCCCGCTACGAGCAGTACTTC	CASSSRYEQYF
.	TRBJ1-1	TRBV10-3	few	TGTGCCATCAGTGATGGTCAGGGGAGGGCTGAAGCTTTCTTT	CAISDGQGRAEAFF
.	TRBJ2-1	TRBV5-1	.	TGCGCCAGCAGCTTGGCAACTCCGCCCTCCTACAATGAGCAGTTCTTC	CASSLATPPSYNEQFF
TRBD1	TRBJ1-5	TRBV19	.	TGTGCCAGTACGAAGGGACAGCACAATCAGCCCCAGCATTTT	CASTKGQHNQPQHF
TRBD1	TRBJ1-5	TRBV2	.	TGTGCCAGTACAGGGGGCATTCAGCCCCAGCATTTT	CASTGGIQPQHF
TRBD1	TRBJ1-2	TRBV19	.	TGTGCCAGTAGGCCCGGACAGGGAGTCAATAGACTCTATGGCTACACCTTC	CASRPGQGVNRLYGYTF
.	TRBJ1-1	TRBV19	.	TGTGCCAGTATCCAGGGAGGCTACACTGAAGCTTTCTTT	CASIQGGYTEAFF
.	TRBJ1-2	TRBV7-3	.	TGTGCCAGCAGCCCGGAGACAGGTAGAGGCTACACCTTC	CASSPETGRGYTF
.	TRBJ2-7	TRBV5-1	.	TGCGCCAGCAGCTTGACAGGGTCTGTCTACGAGCAGTACTTC	CASSLTGSVYEQYF
TRBD2	TRBJ2-7	TRBV27	.	TGTGCCAGCGGGGCGGGAGCTTCCTACGAGCAGTACTTC	CASGAGASYEQYF
.	TRBJ1-5	TRBV4-1	.	TGCGCCAGCAGCCAGTTACAGGGACAGCCCCAGCATTTT	CASSQLQGQPQHF
.	TRBJ2-7	TRBV28	once	TGTGCCAGCAGTTTTCCAGGGAACTCCTACGAGCAGTACTTC	CASSFPGNSYEQYF
.	TRBJ2-7	TRBV7-8	.	TGTGCCAGCAGCTTCACCACCGGCTACGAGCAGTACTTC	CASSFTTGYEQYF
.	TRBJ1-2	TRBV7-9	.	TGTGCCAGCAGCTTAGAAAGGGGTGGCGGCTACACCTTC	CASSLERGGGYTF
TRBD1	TRBJ2-5	TRBV7-9	.	TGTGCCAGCAGTACGACCCGGGACAGGGCAGAGACCCAGTACTTC	CASSTTRDRAETQYF
TRBD2	TRBJ2-7	TRBV9	.	TGTGCCAGCAGCCCGGGAGGGTACGAGCAGTACTTC	CASSPGGYEQYF
.	TRBJ2-1	TRBV4-2	.	TGTGCCAGCAGCCCCTGGGCGGGCAATGAGCAGTTCTTC	CASSPWAGNEQFF
.	TRBJ2-5	TRBV29-1	.	TGCAGCGTGAGCACTAGCACCGAGACCCAGTACTTC	CSVSTSTETQYF
TRBD2	TRBJ2-7	TRBV6-5	.	TGTGCCAGCAGTTACAGGGGCGGGAGCGTCTACGAGCAGTACTTC	CASSYRGGSVYEQYF
TRBD1	TRBJ2-7	TRBV4-3	.	TGCGCCAGCAGCCAAGATAGGGACAGGGGTTACGAGCAGTACTTC	CASSQDRDRGYEQYF
.	TRBJ2-5	TRBV15	.	TGTGCCACCAGCAGAGATTTAGCGGAGACCCAGTACTTC	CATSRDLAETQYF
TRBD1	TRBJ2-2	TRBV11-3	once	TGTGCCAGCAGCTTGGGACAGCTAATCAATACCGGGGAGCTGTTTTTT	CASSLGQLINTGELFF
TRBD2	TRBJ2-7	TRBV27	.	TGTGCCAGCAGTCCCCGCCCGGGACTAGCGGGAGTCCCCTACGAGCAGTACTTC	CASSPRPGLAGVPYEQYF
.	TRBJ2-1	TRBV19	.	TGTGCCAGTAGTATCGGGAATGAGCAGTTCTTC	CASSIGNEQFF
TRBD2	TRBJ2-5	TRBV4-2	.	TGTGCCAGCAGCCCCAAAGCGGGGGTAGAGACCCAGTACTTC	CASSPKAGVETQYF
TRBD1	TRBJ2-5	TRBV30	.	TGTGCCTGGAGTGTAGGCCCAGGGGGTACCGAGACCCAGTACTTC	CAWSVGPGGTETQYF
TRBD1	TRBJ2-7	TRBV7-2	.	TGTGCCAGCAATTCGGACAGGGCCGAGCAGTACTTC	CASNSDRAEQYF
TRBD2	TRBJ2-1	TRBV11-2	.	TGTGCCAGCAGCAACACAGGGGGACTAGCGGTAAATGAGCAGTTCTTC	CASSNTGGLAVNEQFF
.	TRBJ1-5	TRBV6-1	.	TGTGCCAGCAGTGAACCCGGGTGGCAGCCCCAGCATTTT	CASSEPGWQPQHF
.	TRBJ2-4	TRBV14	.	TGTGCCAGCAGCCACCAAGGGGGATTCAAAAACATTCAGTACTTC	CASSHQGGFKNIQYF
TRBD1	TRBJ2-7	TRBV4-1	.	TGCGCCACTGGAACGGGACAGGACTTTTCCGAGCAGTACTTC	CATGTGQDFSEQYF
TRBD2	TRBJ2-1	TRBV7-8	.	TGTGCCAGCAGCCATCTAGCGGGAGGGGCTTACAATGAGCAGTTCTTC	CASSHLAGGAYNEQFF
TRBD2	TRBJ2-5	TRBV7-8	.	TGTGCCAGCAGCCTCGAGGGCGGGAGTCTGGTAGAGACCCAGTACTTC	CASSLEGGSLVETQYF
.	TRBJ2-1	TRBV6-4	.	TGTGCCAGCAGTTCGTGGATGGAGAATGAGCAGTTCTTC	CASSSWMENEQFF